This T cell receptor (beta chain) was identified in a study of cytomegalovirus exposure and HLA in healthy donors. Study-level information: Unique TCRs numbering 75 million to 95 million, obtained from HLA-typed donors, made up an early data release. The study, taken as a whole, reports: Most CMV-associated TCR beta chains were later found to appear HLA-restricted. Confirmation was obtained in vitro that a few CMV-associated chains are specific for CMV antigens. TCR beta chains associated with HLA were, in a later analysis, more clonally expanded than equally common others.

This CDR3 has 14 residues. Trimming took 2 bases from V and 1 from J, leaving 8 bases between them. Looked up from germline, CDR1 is SGHDT and CDR2 is YYEEEE. In the case of this clone: Its target is unknown.

Primers for the PCR totalled 60 Vbeta and 13 Jbeta. Sequenced by immunoSEQ multiplex PCR; TCRdb stores in-frame clones only, minus some. The top ten clones hold 3.5% to 5.5% of a sample with some 150,000 clones, around 80% of them seen once. This receptor was obtained from a man aged 35-49 years in good health and CMV-seronegative. This chain connects TRBV5-6 to TRBJ2-3, with unresolved D. Sequencing was carried out using PBMCs. CDR3 sequence: CASSFASGTDTQYF. CDR3 DNA sequence: TGTGCCAGCAGCTTCGCATCGGGCACAGATACGCAGTATTTT.